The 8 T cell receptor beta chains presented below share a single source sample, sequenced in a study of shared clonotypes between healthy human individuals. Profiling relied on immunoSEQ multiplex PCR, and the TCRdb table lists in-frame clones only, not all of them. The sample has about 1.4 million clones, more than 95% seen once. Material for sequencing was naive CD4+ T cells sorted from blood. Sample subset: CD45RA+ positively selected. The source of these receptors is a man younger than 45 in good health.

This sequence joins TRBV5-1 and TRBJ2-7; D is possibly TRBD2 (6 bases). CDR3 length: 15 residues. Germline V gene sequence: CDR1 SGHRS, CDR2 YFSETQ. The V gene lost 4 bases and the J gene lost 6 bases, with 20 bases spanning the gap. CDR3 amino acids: CASSQTEGSPFEQYF. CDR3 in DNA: TGCGCCAGCAGCCAAACGGAGGGGTCCCCTTTCGAGCAGTACTTC.

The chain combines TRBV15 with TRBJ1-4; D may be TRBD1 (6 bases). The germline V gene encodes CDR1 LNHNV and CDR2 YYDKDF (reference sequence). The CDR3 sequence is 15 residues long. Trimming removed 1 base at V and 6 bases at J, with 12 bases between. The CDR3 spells CATSRGGGRDEKLFF. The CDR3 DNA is TGTGCCACCAGCAGAGGAGGGGGGAGAGATGAAAAACTGTTTTTT.

CDR3 bases: TGTGCCAGCAGCGGGACAACAGGGCAGTTCTTC. Protein product: CASSGTTGQFF. This chain joins TRBV7-2 and TRBJ2-1, with D possibly being TRBD1 (6 bases). The CDR3 covers 11 residues. Trimming shortened V by 5 bases and J by 12 bases, and 11 bases separated the two germline ends. Germline loops: CDR1 SGHTA, CDR2 FQGNSA.

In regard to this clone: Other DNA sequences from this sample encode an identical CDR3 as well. The CDR3 protein is CASSLETGELFF. The CDR3, as DNA: TGTGCCAGCAGCTTAGAAACCGGGGAGCTGTTTTTT. The chain has TRBV11-3 and TRBJ2-2, with D hard to call. The germline V gene encodes CDR1 SGHNT and CDR2 YENEEA. The CDR3 spans 12 residues. V was clipped by 0 bases and J by 5 bases, with 1 base between them.

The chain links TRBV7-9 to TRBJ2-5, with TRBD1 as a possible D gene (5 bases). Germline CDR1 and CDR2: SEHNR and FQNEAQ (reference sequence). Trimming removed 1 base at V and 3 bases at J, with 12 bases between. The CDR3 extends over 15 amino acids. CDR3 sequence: CASSLEGRKEETQYF. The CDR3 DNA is TGTGCCAGCAGCTTAGAGGGGCGCAAGGAAGAGACCCAGTACTTC.

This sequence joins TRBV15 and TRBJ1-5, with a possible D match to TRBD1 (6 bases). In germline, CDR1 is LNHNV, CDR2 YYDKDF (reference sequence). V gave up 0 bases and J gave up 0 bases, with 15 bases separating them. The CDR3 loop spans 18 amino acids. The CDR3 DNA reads TGTGCCACCAGCAGAGACATCCCGGGGACAAATAGCAATCAGCCCCAGCATTTT. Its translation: CATSRDIPGTNSNQPQHF. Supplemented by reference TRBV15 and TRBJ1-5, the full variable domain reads DAMVIQNPRYQVTQFGKPVTLSCSQTLNHNVMYWYQQKSSQAPKLLFHYYDKDFNNEADTPDNFQSRRPNTSFCFLDIRSPGLGDTAMYLCATSRDIPGTNSNQPQHFGDGTRLSIL.

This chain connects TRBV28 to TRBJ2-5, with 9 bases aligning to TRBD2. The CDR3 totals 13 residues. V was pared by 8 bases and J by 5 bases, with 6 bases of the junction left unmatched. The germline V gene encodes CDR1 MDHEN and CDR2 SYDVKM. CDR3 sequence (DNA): TGTGCCAGCCATAGCGGGAGAGGGGAGACCCAGTACTTC. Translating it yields CASHSGRGETQYF.

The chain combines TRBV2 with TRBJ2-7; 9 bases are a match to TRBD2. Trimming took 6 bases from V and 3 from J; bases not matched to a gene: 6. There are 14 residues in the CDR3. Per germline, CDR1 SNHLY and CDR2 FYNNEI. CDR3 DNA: TGTGCCAGCAGCGCCGGACTAGCGCGCTACGAGCAGTACTTC. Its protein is CASSAGLARYEQYF.